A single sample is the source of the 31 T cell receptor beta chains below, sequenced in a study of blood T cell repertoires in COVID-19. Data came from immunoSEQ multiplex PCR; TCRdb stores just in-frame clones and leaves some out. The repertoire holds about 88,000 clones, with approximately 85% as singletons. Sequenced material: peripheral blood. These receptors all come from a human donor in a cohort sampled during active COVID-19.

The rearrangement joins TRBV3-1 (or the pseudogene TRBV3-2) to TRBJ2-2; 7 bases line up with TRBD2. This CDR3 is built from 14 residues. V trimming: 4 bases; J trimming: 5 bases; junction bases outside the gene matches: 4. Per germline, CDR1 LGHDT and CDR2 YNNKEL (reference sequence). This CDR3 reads CASSPREGTGELFF. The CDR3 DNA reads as TGTGCCAGCAGCCCCAGGGAGGGTACCGGGGAGCTGTTTTTT.

The CDR3 protein is CASSFQQSRGTQYF. CDR3 DNA: TGTGCCAGCAGTTTTCAACAGTCTAGGGGGACCCAGTACTTC. The chain combines TRBV28 with TRBJ2-5, with a possible D match to TRBD1 (5 bases). This CDR3 has 14 residues. Germline V gene lookup returns CDR1 MDHEN and CDR2 SYDVKM. Between the trimmed V and J ends, which lost 3 bases and 7 bases, there was a span of 15 bases.

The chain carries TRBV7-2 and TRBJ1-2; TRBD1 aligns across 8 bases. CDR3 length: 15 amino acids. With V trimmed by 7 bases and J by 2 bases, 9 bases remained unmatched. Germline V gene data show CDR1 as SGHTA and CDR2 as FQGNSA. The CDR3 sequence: CASTLNDRGNYGYTF. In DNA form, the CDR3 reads TGTGCCAGCACCCTAAACGACAGGGGAAACTATGGCTACACCTTC. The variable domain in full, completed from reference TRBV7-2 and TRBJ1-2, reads GAGVSQSPSNKVTEKGKDVELRCDPISGHTALYWYRQSLGQGLEFLIYFQGNSAPDKSGLPSDRFSAERTGGSVSTLTIQRTQQEDSAVYLCASTLNDRGNYGYTFGSGTRLTVV.

The CDR3 is CASRDRVVSGYTF. Here the CDR3 DNA reads TGTGCCAGCAGGGACAGGGTAGTGAGTGGCTACACCTTC. The chain has TRBV12-3 or TRBV12-4 and TRBJ1-2, with TRBD1 matching 8 bases. V lost 6 bases to trimming and J lost 7 bases; unmatched junction nucleotides: 7. This CDR3 is 13 amino acids long.

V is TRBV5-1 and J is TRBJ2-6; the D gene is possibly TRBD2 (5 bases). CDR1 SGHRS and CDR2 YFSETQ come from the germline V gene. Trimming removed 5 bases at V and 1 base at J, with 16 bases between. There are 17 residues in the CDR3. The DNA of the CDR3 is TGCGCCAGCAGTGTAACCATGTTAGCGTCTGGGGCCAACGTCCTGACTTTC. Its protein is CASSVTMLASGANVLTF.

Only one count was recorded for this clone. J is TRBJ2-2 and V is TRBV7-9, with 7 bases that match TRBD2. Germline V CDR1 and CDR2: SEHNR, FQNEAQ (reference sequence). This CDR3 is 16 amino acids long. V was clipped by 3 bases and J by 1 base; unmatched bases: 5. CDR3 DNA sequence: TGTGCCAGCAGCTTGCCTAGCGGAATGAACACCGGGGAGCTGTTTTTT. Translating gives CASSLPSGMNTGELFF.

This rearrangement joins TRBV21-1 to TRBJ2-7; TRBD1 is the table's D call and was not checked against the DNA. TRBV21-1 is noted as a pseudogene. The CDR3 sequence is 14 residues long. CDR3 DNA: TGTGCCAGCAGCACCCGGCAGGGGACCCACGAGCAGTACTTC. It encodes CASSTRQGTHEQYF.

The CDR3 loop is CASTPTGAGYGYTF. DNA of the CDR3: TGTGCCAGCACCCCAACAGGGGCTGGGTATGGCTACACCTTC. This chain uses TRBV6-5 with TRBJ1-2; 7 bases agree with TRBD1. The V gene end was trimmed by 7 bases and the J gene end by 5 bases; junction bases not matched to a gene: 10. The CDR3 sequence is 14 residues long. Germline lookup yields CDR1 MNHEY and CDR2 SVGAGI.

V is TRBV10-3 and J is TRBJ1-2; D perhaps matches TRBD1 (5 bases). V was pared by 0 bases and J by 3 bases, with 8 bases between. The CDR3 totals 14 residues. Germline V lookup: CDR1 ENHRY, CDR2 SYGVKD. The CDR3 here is CAISESGGDYGYTF. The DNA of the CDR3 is TGTGCCATCAGTGAGTCGGGGGGGGACTATGGCTACACCTTC.

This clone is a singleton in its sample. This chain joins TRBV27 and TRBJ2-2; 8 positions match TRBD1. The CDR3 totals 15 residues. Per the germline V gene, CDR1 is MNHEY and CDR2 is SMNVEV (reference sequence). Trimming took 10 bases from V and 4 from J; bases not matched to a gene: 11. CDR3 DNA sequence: TGTGCCACCCTCGGGACAGGTAGATTCACCGGGGAGCTGTTTTTT. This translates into CATLGTGRFTGELFF.

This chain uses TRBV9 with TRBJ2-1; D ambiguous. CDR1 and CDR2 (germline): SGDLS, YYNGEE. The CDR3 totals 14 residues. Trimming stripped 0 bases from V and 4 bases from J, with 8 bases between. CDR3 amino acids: CASSVETLYNEQFF. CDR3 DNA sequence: TGTGCCAGCAGCGTAGAAACCCTATACAATGAGCAGTTCTTC.

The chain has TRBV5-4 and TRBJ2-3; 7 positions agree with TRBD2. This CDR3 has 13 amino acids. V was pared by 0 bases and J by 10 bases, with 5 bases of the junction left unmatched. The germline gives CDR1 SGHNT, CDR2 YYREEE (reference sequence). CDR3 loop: CASSLEVSGPQYF. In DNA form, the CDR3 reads TGTGCCAGCAGCTTGGAGGTTAGCGGGCCGCAGTATTTT.

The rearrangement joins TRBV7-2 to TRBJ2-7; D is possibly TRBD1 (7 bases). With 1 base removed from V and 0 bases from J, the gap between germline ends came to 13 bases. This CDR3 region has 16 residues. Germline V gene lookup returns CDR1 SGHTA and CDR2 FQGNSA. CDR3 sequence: CASSLGGDRSSYEQYF. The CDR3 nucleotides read TGTGCCAGCAGCTTAGGGGGGGACAGATCCTCCTACGAGCAGTACTTC.

CDR3 sequence (DNA): TGTGCCAGCAGACGGACAGGCCCAGGGGCCAACGTCCTGACTTTC. It specifies CASRRTGPGANVLTF. The gene calls are TRBV6-5 and TRBJ2-6; 7 bases map to TRBD1. Trimming removed 6 bases from V and 4 bases from J; junction bases left unmatched: 6. Germline lookup yields CDR1 MNHEY and CDR2 SVGAGI. This CDR3 spans 15 amino acids.

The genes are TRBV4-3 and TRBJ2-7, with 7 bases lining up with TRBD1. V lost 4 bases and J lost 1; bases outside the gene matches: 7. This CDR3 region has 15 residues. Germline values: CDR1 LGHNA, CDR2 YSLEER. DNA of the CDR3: TGCGCCAGCAGCCGCCTAAGGGGACAGTCCTACGAGCAGTACTTC. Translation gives CASSRLRGQSYEQYF.

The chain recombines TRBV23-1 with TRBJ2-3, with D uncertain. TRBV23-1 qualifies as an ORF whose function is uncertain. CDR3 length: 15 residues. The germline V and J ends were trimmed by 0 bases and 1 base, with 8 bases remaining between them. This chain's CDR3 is CASSQSSYRTDTQYF. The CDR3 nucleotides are TGCGCCAGCAGTCAATCTTCCTACCGCACAGATACGCAGTATTTT.

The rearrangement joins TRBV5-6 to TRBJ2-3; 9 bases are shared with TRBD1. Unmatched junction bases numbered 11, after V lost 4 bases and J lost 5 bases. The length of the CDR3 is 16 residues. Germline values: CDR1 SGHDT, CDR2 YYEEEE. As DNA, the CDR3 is TGTGCCAGCAGCGGGGGACTGGGACAGGGACTAGATACGCAGTATTTT. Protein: CASSGGLGQGLDTQYF.

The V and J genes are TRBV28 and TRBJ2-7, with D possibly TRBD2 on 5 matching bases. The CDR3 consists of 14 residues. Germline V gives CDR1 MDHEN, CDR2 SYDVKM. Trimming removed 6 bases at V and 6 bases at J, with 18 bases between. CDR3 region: CASRLSGETAEQYF. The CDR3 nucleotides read TGTGCCAGCAGACTCTCCGGGGAGACGGCCGAGCAGTACTTC.

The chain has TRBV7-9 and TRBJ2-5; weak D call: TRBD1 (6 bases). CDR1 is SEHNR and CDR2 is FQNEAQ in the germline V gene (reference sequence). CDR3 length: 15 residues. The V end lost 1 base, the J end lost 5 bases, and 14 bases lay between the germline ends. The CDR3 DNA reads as TGTGCCAGCAGCTTAGGGAACAGGGCCCGGGAGACCCAGTACTTC. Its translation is CASSLGNRARETQYF.

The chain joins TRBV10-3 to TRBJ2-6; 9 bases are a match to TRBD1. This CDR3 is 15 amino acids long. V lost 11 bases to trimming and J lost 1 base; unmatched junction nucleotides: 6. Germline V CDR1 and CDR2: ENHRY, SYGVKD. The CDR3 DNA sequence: TGTGCCGCCGGGACAGGGAGATCTGGGGCCAACGTCCTGACTTTC. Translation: CAAGTGRSGANVLTF.

CDR3 coding DNA: TGCGCCAGCAGCCAAGATCGTCCGGGAGTGAACGAGCAGTACTTC. It codes for CASSQDRPGVNEQYF. J is TRBJ2-7 and V is TRBV4-1, with D possibly being TRBD2 (6 bases). With 0 bases removed from V and 5 bases from J, the gap between germline ends came to 14 bases. This CDR3 is built from 15 residues. CDR1 and CDR2 (germline): MGHRA, YSYEKL.

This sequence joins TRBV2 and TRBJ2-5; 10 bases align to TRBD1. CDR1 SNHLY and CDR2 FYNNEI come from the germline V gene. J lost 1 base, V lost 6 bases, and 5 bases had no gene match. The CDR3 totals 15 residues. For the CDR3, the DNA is TGTGCCAGCAGGAAGACAGGGGGCTTCCAAGAGACCCAGTACTTC. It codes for CASRKTGGFQETQYF.

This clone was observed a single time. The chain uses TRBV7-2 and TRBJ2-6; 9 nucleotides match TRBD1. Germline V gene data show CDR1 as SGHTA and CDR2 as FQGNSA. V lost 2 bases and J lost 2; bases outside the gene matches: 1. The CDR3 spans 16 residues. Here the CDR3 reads CASSLTGGAGANVLTF. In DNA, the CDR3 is TGTGCCAGCAGCTTAACAGGGGGCGCTGGGGCCAACGTCCTGACTTTC.

The CDR3 nucleotides read TGTGCCAGCGGGGTGCGGGGGGGGGACCACTATGGCTACACCTTC. It translates to CASGVRGGDHYGYTF. The rearrangement uses TRBV27 and TRBJ1-2, with D perhaps TRBD1 (5 bases). V was pared by 8 bases and J by 3 bases, with 19 bases between. Germline V CDR1 and CDR2: MNHEY, SMNVEV (reference sequence). This CDR3 comprises 15 residues.

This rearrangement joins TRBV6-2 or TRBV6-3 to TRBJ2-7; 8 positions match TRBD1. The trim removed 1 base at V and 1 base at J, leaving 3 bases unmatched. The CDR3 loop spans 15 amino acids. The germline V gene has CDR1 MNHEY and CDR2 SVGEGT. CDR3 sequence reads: CASSYFQGASYEQYF. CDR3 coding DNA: TGTGCCAGCAGTTACTTCCAGGGGGCTTCCTACGAGCAGTACTTC.

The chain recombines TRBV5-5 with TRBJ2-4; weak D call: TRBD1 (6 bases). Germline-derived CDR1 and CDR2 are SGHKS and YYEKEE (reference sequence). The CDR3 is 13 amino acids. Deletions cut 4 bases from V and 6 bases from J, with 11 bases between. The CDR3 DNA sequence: TGTGCCAGCAGCCGCGAGGACAGAAACATTCAGTACTTC. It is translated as CASSREDRNIQYF.

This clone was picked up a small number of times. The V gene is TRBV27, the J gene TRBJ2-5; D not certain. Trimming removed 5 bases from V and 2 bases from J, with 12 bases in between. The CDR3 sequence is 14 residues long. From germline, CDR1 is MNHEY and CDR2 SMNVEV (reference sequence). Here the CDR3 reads CASSPDWSQETQYF. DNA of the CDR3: TGTGCCAGCAGTCCTGACTGGAGTCAAGAGACCCAGTACTTC.

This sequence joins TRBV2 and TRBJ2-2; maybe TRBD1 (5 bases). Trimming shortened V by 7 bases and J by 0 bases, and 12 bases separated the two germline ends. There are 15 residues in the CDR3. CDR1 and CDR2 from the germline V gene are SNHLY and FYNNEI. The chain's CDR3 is CASNSGLANTGELFF. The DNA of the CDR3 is TGTGCCAGCAATTCAGGGCTCGCGAACACCGGGGAGCTGTTTTTT.

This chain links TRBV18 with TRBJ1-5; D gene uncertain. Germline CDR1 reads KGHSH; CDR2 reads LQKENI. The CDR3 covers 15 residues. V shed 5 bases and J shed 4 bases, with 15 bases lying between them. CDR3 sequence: CASSGVGEFNQPQHF. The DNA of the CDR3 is TGTGCCAGCTCAGGGGTCGGGGAGTTTAATCAGCCCCAGCATTTT. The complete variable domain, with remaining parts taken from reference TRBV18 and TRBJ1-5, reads NAGVMQNPRHLVRRRGQEARLRCSPMKGHSHVYWYRQLPEEGLKFMVYLQKENIIDESGMPKERFSAEFPKEGPSILRIQQVVRGDSAAYFCASSGVGEFNQPQHFGDGTRLSIL.

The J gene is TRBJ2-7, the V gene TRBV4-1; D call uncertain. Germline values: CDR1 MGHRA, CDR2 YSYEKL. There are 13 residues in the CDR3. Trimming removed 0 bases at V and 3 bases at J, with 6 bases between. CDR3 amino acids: CASSQDPFYEQYF. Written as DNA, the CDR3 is TGCGCCAGCAGCCAAGATCCTTTCTACGAGCAGTACTTC.

Written as DNA, the CDR3 is TGTGCCAGCAGCCGCCCCCGGGATTCTGGGGACACCGGGGAGCTGTTTTTT. Amino acid sequence: CASSRPRDSGDTGELFF. The V call is TRBV5-6, the J call TRBJ2-2, with D maybe TRBD2 (5 bases). The V gene lost 4 bases and the J gene lost 3 bases, with 19 bases spanning the gap. CDR1 is SGHDT and CDR2 is YYEEEE in the germline V gene. The CDR3 has 17 residues.